These T cell receptor beta chains were read from a single sample in a study of OX40 agonist ivuxolimab in advanced cancers. Libraries were prepared by immunoSEQ multiplex PCR; TCRdb keeps only in-frame clonotypes and omits some of them. The profile covers just over 90,000 clones, with 80% to 95% appearing a single time and more than 3% taken by the ten largest. The sample here was CD4+ or CD8+ T cells sorted from blood, taken in a trial of the OX40 agonist ivuxolimab. The receptors were sampled from an adult with an advanced solid tumor such as melanoma, head and neck, liver or kidney cancer. Each CDR3 is given with its conserved first and last residue. A D gene is named only where the DNA matches it firmly. Some rows have no size entry. The others give once, few or many, or a class for an expanded clone.

clone size,J gene,V gene,D gene,CDR3 DNA,CDR3 protein
NA,TRBJ2-1,TRBV19,TRBD2,TGTGCCAGTAGTATCGATCCAGCGGGGGCAAATGAGCAGTTCTTC,CASSIDPAGANEQFF
NA,TRBJ1-1,TRBV6-1,NA,TGTGCCAGCAGTGAAACGGTACAGACCCTGAACACTGAAGCTTTCTTT,CASSETVQTLNTEAFF
NA,TRBJ2-1,TRBV10-3,TRBD2,TGTGCCATCAGTGAGCCCCTAGCGGGAGATGAGCAGTTCTTC,CAISEPLAGDEQFF
NA,TRBJ2-7,TRBV2,NA,TGTGCCAGCAGTGTTGCTCCCTACGAGCAGTACTTC,CASSVAPYEQYF
once,TRBJ2-1,TRBV7-2,NA,TGTGCCAGCAGCTTACCCAATGAGCAGTTCTTC,CASSLPNEQFF
once,TRBJ2-1,TRBV6-5,TRBD2,TGTGCCAGCAGTTTCGGGAGGATCGGCAATGAGCAGTTCTTC,CASSFGRIGNEQFF
NA,TRBJ2-6,TRBV6-5,NA,TGTGCCAGCTCTGGGGCCAACGTCCTGACTTTC,CASSGANVLTF
NA,TRBJ2-2,TRBV7-6,NA,TGTGCCAGCAGCTTAGTTGTGTGGGGGTCGGACGGGGAGCTGTTTTTT,CASSLVVWGSDGELFF
NA,TRBJ2-7,TRBV6-1,TRBD2,TGTGCCAGCAGTGATCCAGCGGGAGTTCGGTACGAGCAGTACTTC,CASSDPAGVRYEQYF
NA,TRBJ1-2,TRBV27,NA,TGTGCCAGCAGTTTCGGGGGGGCGCAGGGCTACACCTTC,CASSFGGAQGYTF
NA,TRBJ2-1,TRBV2,TRBD2,TGTGCCAGCAGGATTAGAGCGGGGGAGCAGTTCTTC,CASRIRAGEQFF
NA,TRBJ1-2,TRBV6-1,NA,TGTGCCAGCAGCCGGGAGACTAACTATGGCTACACCTTC,CASSRETNYGYTF
NA,TRBJ2-1,TRBV29-1,NA,TGCAGCGTTTTTCCCCGCCTTGATGTTTACAATGAGCAGTTCTTC,CSVFPRLDVYNEQFF
NA,TRBJ2-1,TRBV7-8,NA,TGTGCCAGCAGCTTAGCGCTGGGCGGGGACCCCAGGAAGAATGAGCAGTTCTTC,CASSLALGGDPRKNEQFF
few,TRBJ2-7,TRBV2,TRBD2,TGTGCCAGCAGAACCCCCCGGGGAGGGACTCCCTACGAGCAGTACTTC,CASRTPRGGTPYEQYF
NA,TRBJ1-2,TRBV30,NA,TGTGCCTGGAGTGCAGGGACTTACGGCTACACCTTC,CAWSAGTYGYTF
NA,TRBJ2-7,TRBV6-5,NA,TGTGCCAGCAGTTACTCGAAGGGATTCCACGAGCAGTACTTC,CASSYSKGFHEQYF
few,TRBJ1-1,TRBV19,NA,TGTGCCAGTAGTATAATAGCAGGGGAAACTGAAGCTTTCTTT,CASSIIAGETEAFF
NA,TRBJ1-1,TRBV6-5,NA,TGTGCCAGCATTACCAGGGGGAACACTGAAGCTTTCTTT,CASITRGNTEAFF
NA,TRBJ2-4,TRBV5-1,NA,TGCGCCAGCAGCTTGGCCGAGGGGGCCAAAAACATTCAGTACTTC,CASSLAEGAKNIQYF
NA,TRBJ1-2,TRBV28,TRBD1,TGTGCCAGCAGTTCTACATCACAGGGGCCGTTTGATGGCTACACCTTC,CASSSTSQGPFDGYTF
NA,TRBJ2-7,TRBV2,NA,TGTGCCAGCTCGTTCGGAGACTACCCCCGCGAGCAGTACTTC,CASSFGDYPREQYF
NA,TRBJ2-1,TRBV28,TRBD2,TGTGCCAGCGGATGGCGGGGGACCTACAATGAGCAGTTCTTC,CASGWRGTYNEQFF
few,TRBJ2-2,TRBV10-2,NA,TGCGCCAGCAGTGAGCTTCAGATTCCCAGCACCGGGGAGCTGTTTTTT,CASSELQIPSTGELFF
NA,TRBJ2-7,TRBV28,NA,TGTGCCAGCAGTTTTAAACCCACCGTTAACGAGCAGTACTTC,CASSFKPTVNEQYF
NA,TRBJ2-7,TRBV27,NA,TGTGCCACCTCACCCTTCCGGAGCTCCTACGAGCAGTACTTC,CATSPFRSSYEQYF
NA,TRBJ2-4,TRBV4-1,NA,TGCGCCAGCAGCCAGGCCAACAGGGTTGACCCCAACTTC,CASSQANRVDPNF
NA,TRBJ2-5,TRBV9,TRBD2,TGTGCCAGCAGCCTTATGGGACTAGCAGAAGAGACCCAGTACTTC,CASSLMGLAEETQYF
once,TRBJ2-5,TRBV5-6,TRBD2,TGTGCCAGCAGCTTGGATCTAGCGGCCTTCCAAGAGACCCAGTACTTC,CASSLDLAAFQETQYF
NA,TRBJ1-1,TRBV30,TRBD1,TGTGCCTGGAGTGCAAAACAGGGGATTAGGGCTCTCGCTGAAGCTTTCTTT,CAWSAKQGIRALAEAFF
once,TRBJ2-5,TRBV11-2,TRBD2,TGTGCCAGCAGCTTAGTCTTTGCGGGAGACCGTCGGGAGACCCAGTACTTC,CASSLVFAGDRRETQYF
NA,TRBJ2-1,TRBV27,NA,TGTGCCAGCAGTTACTTAATCGGAACTAATGAGCAGTTCTTC,CASSYLIGTNEQFF
few,TRBJ1-1,TRBV13,NA,TGTGCCAGCAGCCACCCCAGCGGGGGCCCATTGGCTTTCTTT,CASSHPSGGPLAFF
once,TRBJ2-1,TRBV19,NA,TGTGCCAGTAGTTCAGGCTTGTACAATGAGCAGTTCTTC,CASSSGLYNEQFF
NA,TRBJ2-2,TRBV5-8,TRBD2,TGTGCCAGCAGCTCGGGAGGGGCATGGCTCGGGGAGCTGTTTTTT,CASSSGGAWLGELFF
NA,TRBJ2-7,TRBV4-1,NA,TGCGCCAGCAGCCAAGACAAAACCTACGAGCAGTACTTC,CASSQDKTYEQYF
NA,TRBJ1-5,TRBV11-3,NA,TGTGCCTTAGGGGGGTGCGGGTATTTTGGGCCAAATCAGCCCCAGCATTTT,CALGGCGYFGPNQPQHF
NA,TRBJ2-7,TRBV2,TRBD2,TGTGCCAGCAGTGCGCGGGAGGGTACCTACGAGCAGTACTTC,CASSAREGTYEQYF
NA,TRBJ2-7,TRBV29-1,TRBD1,TGCAGCCTACAGGGGGCTGACGAGCAGTACTTC,CSLQGADEQYF
NA,TRBJ1-2,TRBV6-1,NA,TGTGCCAGCAGTGAATTATCCAGGGGCGCGGGCTATGGCTACACCTTC,CASSELSRGAGYGYTF
NA,TRBJ2-2,TRBV27,NA,TGTGCCAGCAGTTTCAGGGGGGGCACCGGGGAGCTGTTTTTT,CASSFRGGTGELFF
NA,TRBJ1-6,TRBV13,NA,TGTGCCAGCAGCTTTGCCAATATTAATTCACCCCTCCACTTT,CASSFANINSPLHF
NA,TRBJ2-1,TRBV27,NA,TGTGCCAGCAGTACTCGGACTCTCTACAATGAGCAGTTCTTC,CASSTRTLYNEQFF
NA,TRBJ2-7,TRBV11-2,TRBD1,TGTGCCAGCAGGTTGAAACAGGGGACGAACGAGCAGTACTTC,CASRLKQGTNEQYF
NA,TRBJ2-1,TRBV7-9,NA,TGTGCCAGCAGCTGGACTGGATACAATGAGCAGTTCTTC,CASSWTGYNEQFF
few,TRBJ2-7,TRBV11-2,NA,TGTGCCAGCAGCACTGTCCTCTTTGAGCAGTACTTC,CASSTVLFEQYF
NA,TRBJ1-3,TRBV11-2,NA,TGTGCCAGCAGCGTTGGTGCTTACTCTGGAAACACCATATATTTT,CASSVGAYSGNTIYF
NA,TRBJ1-5,TRBV19,NA,TGTGCCAGTAGTATAGCGCTAGGGGAGAATCAGCCCCAGCATTTT,CASSIALGENQPQHF
NA,TRBJ1-1,TRBV9,NA,TGTGCCAGCAGCGTAGTCGTGTCCATGAACACTGAAGCTTTCTTT,CASSVVVSMNTEAFF